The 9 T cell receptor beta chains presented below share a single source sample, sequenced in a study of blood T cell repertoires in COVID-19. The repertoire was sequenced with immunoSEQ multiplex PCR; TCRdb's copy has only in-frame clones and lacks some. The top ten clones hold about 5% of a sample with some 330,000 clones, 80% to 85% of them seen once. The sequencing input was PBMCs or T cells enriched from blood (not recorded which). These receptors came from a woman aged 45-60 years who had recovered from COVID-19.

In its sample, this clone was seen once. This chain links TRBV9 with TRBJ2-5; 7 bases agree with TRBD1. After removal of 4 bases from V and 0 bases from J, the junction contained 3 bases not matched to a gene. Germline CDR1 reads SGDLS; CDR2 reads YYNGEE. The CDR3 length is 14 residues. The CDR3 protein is CASSNRGNQETQYF. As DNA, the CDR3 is TGTGCCAGCAGCAACAGGGGCAACCAAGAGACCCAGTACTTC.

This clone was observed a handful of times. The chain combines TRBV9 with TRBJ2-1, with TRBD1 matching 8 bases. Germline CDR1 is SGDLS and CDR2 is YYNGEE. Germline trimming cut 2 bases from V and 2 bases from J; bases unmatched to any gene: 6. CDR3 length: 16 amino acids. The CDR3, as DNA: TGTGCCAGCAGCGTCTTACAGGGGGGAGCCTACAATGAGCAGTTCTTC. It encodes CASSVLQGGAYNEQFF. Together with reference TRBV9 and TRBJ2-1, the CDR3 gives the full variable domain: DSGVTQTPKHLITATGQRVTLRCSPRSGDLSVYWYQQSLDQGLQFLIQYYNGEERAKGNILERFSAQQFPDLHSELNLSSLELGDSALYFCASSVLQGGAYNEQFFGPGTRLTVL.

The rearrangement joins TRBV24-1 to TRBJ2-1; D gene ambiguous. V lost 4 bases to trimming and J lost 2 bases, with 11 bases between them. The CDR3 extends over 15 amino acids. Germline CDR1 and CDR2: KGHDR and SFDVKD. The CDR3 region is CATSDSSRPYNEQFF. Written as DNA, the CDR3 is TGTGCCACCAGTGACTCGAGTCGCCCCTACAATGAGCAGTTCTTC.

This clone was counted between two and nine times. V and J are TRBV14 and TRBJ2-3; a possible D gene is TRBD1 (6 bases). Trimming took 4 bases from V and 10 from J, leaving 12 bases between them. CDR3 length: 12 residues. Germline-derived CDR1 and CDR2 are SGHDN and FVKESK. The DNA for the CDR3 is TGTGCCAGCAGCCCTGGGGCAGGGGCGCAGTATTTT. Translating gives CASSPGAGAQYF.

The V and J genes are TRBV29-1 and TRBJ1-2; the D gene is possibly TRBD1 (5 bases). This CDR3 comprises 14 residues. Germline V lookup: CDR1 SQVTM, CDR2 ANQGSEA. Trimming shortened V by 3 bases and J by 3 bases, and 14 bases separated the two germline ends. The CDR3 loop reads CSVDGQGEDYGYTF. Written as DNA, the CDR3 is TGCAGCGTTGATGGGCAGGGTGAAGACTATGGCTACACCTTC.

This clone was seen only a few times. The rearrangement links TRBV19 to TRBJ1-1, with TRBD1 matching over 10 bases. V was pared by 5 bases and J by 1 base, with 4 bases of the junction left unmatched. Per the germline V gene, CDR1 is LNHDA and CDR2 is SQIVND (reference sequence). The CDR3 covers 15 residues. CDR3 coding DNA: TGTGCCAGTAGTGCCCGGGACAGGGGGAACACTGAAGCTTTCTTT. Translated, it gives CASSARDRGNTEAFF.

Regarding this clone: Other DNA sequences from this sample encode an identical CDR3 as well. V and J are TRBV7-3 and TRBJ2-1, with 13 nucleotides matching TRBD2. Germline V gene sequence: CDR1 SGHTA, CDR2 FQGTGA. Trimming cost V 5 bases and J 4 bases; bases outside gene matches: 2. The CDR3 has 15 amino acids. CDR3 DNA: TGTGCCAGCAGCCCGGGACTAGCGGGGTACAATGAGCAGTTCTTC. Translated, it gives CASSPGLAGYNEQFF.

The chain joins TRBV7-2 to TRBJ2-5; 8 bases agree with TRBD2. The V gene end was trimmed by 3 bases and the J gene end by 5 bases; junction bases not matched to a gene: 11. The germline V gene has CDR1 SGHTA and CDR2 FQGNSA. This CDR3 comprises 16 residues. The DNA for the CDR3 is TGTGCCAGCAGCTTTCTATCGGGAGGGCCGAGGGAGACCCAGTACTTC. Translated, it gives CASSFLSGGPRETQYF.

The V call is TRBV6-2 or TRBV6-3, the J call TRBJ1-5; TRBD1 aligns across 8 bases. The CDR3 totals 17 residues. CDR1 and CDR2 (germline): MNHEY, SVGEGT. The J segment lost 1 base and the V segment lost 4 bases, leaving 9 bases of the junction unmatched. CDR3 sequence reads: CASSSLDREGSNQPQHF. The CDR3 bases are TGTGCCAGCAGTTCCCTGGACAGGGAGGGAAGCAATCAGCCCCAGCATTTT.